Sequencing of this TCR beta chain was carried out in a study of blood T cell repertoires in COVID-19 (dated by TCRdb to 2018 to 2021). For the study in its entirety: Samples from collaborators originated in the United States, Italy and Spain and spanned both the acute and convalescent phases of COVID-19. Samples were obtained from the ongoing ImmuneRACE study (first 160 participants) and from 1,254 subjects provided by 6 global collaborators. Subjects who had been exposed to COVID-19, were actively infected with it, or had recovered from it provided the deeply sampled blood TCRbeta repertoires that made up the dataset. The material from the prospective study consisted of cDNA or gDNA derived from T cells, B-cell-depleted T cells, or PBMCs. Where available, HLA class I and class II types were obtained from metadata supplied by the sample provider rather than from assay-based typing. The repertoires were released in a freely available public database meant as a resource for research on the immune response to SARS-CoV-2. Nearly every sample came with metadata listing a de-identified subject ID, COVID-19 status, age in years and sex.

A single count supports this clone. This receptor's antigen is unknown. Base qualities are missing; no much larger clone stands one base away. Whole blood was collected in K2EDTA tubes by collaborating institutions according to the institutions' own protocols. For TCRbeta analysis, collaborator samples were shipped as frozen whole blood, as isolated PBMCs, or as DNA extracted from either sample type. The CDR3 goes from the cysteine to the phenylalanine over 12 residues. The only DNA kept is the CDR3, 36 bases in frame from the first base. From the germline V gene (reference sequence), CDR1 is SGHAT and CDR2 is FQDESV. V is cut back by 3 bases and J by 4 bases, with 0 bases in the junction unmatched. The immunoSEQ Assay, a bias-controlled multiplex PCR, was used to amplify TCRbeta CDR3 regions from genomic DNA. The paper's processing steps were these. Within the assay, amplification of reference gene primers was used to estimate how many nucleated cells each sample contained. To quantify the absolute abundance of each unique TCRbeta CDR3 rearrangement, sequence reads were collapsed and filtered. For each sample, productive Simpson clonality was calculated as the square root of Simpson's diversity index across productive rearrangements. In its TCRdb copy, this immuneACCESS table keeps in-frame sequences only and misses some clones. Where compared with another copy, unresolved V genes explain less than half of these, and the others have no known cause. The DNA was the basis for D and trimming; V, J and clone size are from that table. The sample has just over 150,000 clones on record, roughly 82% of them singletons. The top ten clones comprise approximately 9.7% of the sample.

Results and caveats for the whole study, not just this receptor: The amount of clinical and demographic metadata varied by source and participant and was provided uncurated.

The receptor was derived from a woman aged 50 to 60 with acute or convalescent COVID-19. Sequencing used peripheral blood. This sequence uses TRBV11-1 and TRBJ2-7; TRBD1 agrees with 7 junctional bases. CDR3 protein: CASSLTGYEQYF. The nucleotides read TGTGCCAGCAGCTTGACAGGGTACGAGCAGTACTTC. Where the CDR3 stops, the reference TRBV11-1 and TRBJ2-7 genes take over; the full variable domain is EAEVAQSPRYKITEKSQAVAFWCDPISGHATLYWYRQILGQGPELLVQFQDESVVDDSQLPKDRFSAERLKGVDSTLKIQPAELGDSAMYLCASSLTGYEQYFGPGTRLTVT.